Sequencing of this TCR beta chain was carried out in a study of blood T cell repertoires in COVID-19. Whole-study context: Sites across the United States, Italy and Spain contributed samples from acute and convalescent COVID-19.

In the authors' methods: Estimation of nucleated cell counts relied on the amplification of reference gene primers. The repertoire was sequenced with immunoSEQ multiplex PCR; TCRdb's copy has only in-frame clones and lacks some. V, J and clone size derive from that table, while D and trimming were established from the DNA sequence. In the table there are roughly 100,000 clones, approximately 90% of which are singletons. The sequence came from a human donor with COVID-19, enrolled during active disease. The donor label of this sample is uncertain. The sequenced sample consisted of peripheral blood.

The CDR3 coding sequence is TGTGCCAGCAGCACGGGACAGGGGGCGAGTCAGCCCCAGCATTTT. Amino acids: CASSTGQGASQPQHF. This chain connects TRBV27 to TRBJ1-5, with TRBD1 identical over 12 bases. Losses at the gene ends were 6 bases for V and 6 bases for J; bases not matched to a gene: 6. The V gene's germline CDR1 is MNHEY and CDR2 SMNVEV (reference sequence). CDR3 length equals 15 residues.